This is a list of T cell receptor beta chains from one sample in a study of blood T cell repertoires in COVID-19. Clones were read by immunoSEQ multiplex PCR, and TCRdb kept only the in-frame ones, dropping some. The sample has more than 85,000 clones; approximately 86% are singletons. Sequenced: PBMCs or T cells enriched from blood (not recorded which). These receptor sequences come from a woman in her forties or fifties who had recovered from COVID-19. Both conserved end residues are trimmed from each CDR3.

J,V,CDR3
TRBJ1-6,TRBV18,ASSPNSGSADSYNSPLH
TRBJ1-2,TRBV9,ASSVGWSGGEDT
TRBJ2-1,TRBV6-5,ASRSGFYNEQF
TRBJ1-1,TRBV5-1,ASSLYRGEAEAF
TRBJ2-3,TRBV15,ATSRKTTLLFSGLAGGRMDTQY
TRBJ2-7,TRBV3-1/TRBV3-2,ASSQDSLGGTEQY
TRBJ1-4,TRBV6-5,ASLGDNEKLF
TRBJ2-7,TRBV19,ASSIDVLAGGVYEQY
TRBJ2-7,TRBV28,GSNAGGPRGEQY
TRBJ2-3,TRBV7-3,ASRSGLAGNTDTQY
TRBJ2-2,TRBV5-1,ASSSGQNTGELF
TRBJ2-5,TRBV27,ASRPWGGRETQY
TRBJ2-3,TRBV6-6,ASSYGTSGGNLATDTQY
TRBJ2-2,TRBV28,ASSLRQFTGELF
TRBJ1-5,TRBV19,ASREDKGGEWFQPQH
TRBJ2-1,TRBV11-1,ASSPWGENNEQF
TRBJ2-5,TRBV30,AWTLQGGEETQY
TRBJ1-5,TRBV28,ASRTSGTGPNQPQH
TRBJ2-5,TRBV15,ATRTHEVRETQY
TRBJ2-1,TRBV7-9,ASSLGGSTYNEQF
TRBJ1-1,TRBV5-5,ASSPSTEAF
TRBJ1-5,TRBV19,ATTERTGASNQPQH
TRBJ1-5,TRBV7-9,ASSLAAGANQPQH
TRBJ2-3,TRBV6-2/TRBV6-3,ASSYSWTSGGGTQY
TRBJ2-7,TRBV18,ASSPGTGTYEQY
TRBJ2-1,TRBV12-3/TRBV12-4,ASRETGMGEQF
TRBJ1-2,TRBV6-5,ASSYFGQGGGYT
TRBJ2-2,TRBV5-1,ASNPLYTGELF
TRBJ2-3,TRBV7-3,ASSLTLAGGEVGTDTQY
TRBJ2-5,TRBV7-8,ASSPTATTQY
TRBJ2-6,TRBV3-1/TRBV3-2,ASTLLSGANVLT
TRBJ1-2,TRBV11-2,ASSQTGGPLLGYGYT
TRBJ2-7,TRBV5-1,ASSLGQEQY
TRBJ1-6,TRBV7-9,ASSPDGINSPLH
TRBJ2-3,TRBV7-8,ASSFGAGAGAGADTQY
TRBJ1-4,TRBV18,ASSPYRLDRVNEKLF
TRBJ2-3,TRBV27,ASSLSGSGGARDTQY
TRBJ1-3,TRBV30,AWRPRGNGNTIY
TRBJ2-7,TRBV30,AWSPGDYEQY
TRBJ1-1,TRBV28,ASSPPQGQNTEAF
TRBJ2-5,TRBV11-3,ASSLRTGAGARETQY
TRBJ2-7,TRBV7-2,ASSSEPSYEQY
TRBJ2-7,TRBV7-2,ASSLGQGGTYEQY
TRBJ2-7,TRBV30,AWSVPGLSYEQY
TRBJ2-7,TRBV21-1,ASSPRTGRGN
TRBJ2-3,TRBV30,ASLRDRGTDTQY
TRBJ1-3,TRBV11-2,ASSLDLQASAGNTIY
TRBJ1-1,TRBV5-1,ASSRDIDTEAF
TRBJ2-4,TRBV6-9,ASLVGDLEEPGIQY
TRBJ2-1,TRBV27,ASRTVAVYNEQF
TRBJ1-2,TRBV7-3,ASSLTTGGRYT
TRBJ1-5,TRBV28,ASSPTVYSNQPQH
TRBJ2-6,TRBV6-4,ASSGWTGTGANVLT
TRBJ2-2,TRBV7-3,ASSHGPIQGTGGSTGELF